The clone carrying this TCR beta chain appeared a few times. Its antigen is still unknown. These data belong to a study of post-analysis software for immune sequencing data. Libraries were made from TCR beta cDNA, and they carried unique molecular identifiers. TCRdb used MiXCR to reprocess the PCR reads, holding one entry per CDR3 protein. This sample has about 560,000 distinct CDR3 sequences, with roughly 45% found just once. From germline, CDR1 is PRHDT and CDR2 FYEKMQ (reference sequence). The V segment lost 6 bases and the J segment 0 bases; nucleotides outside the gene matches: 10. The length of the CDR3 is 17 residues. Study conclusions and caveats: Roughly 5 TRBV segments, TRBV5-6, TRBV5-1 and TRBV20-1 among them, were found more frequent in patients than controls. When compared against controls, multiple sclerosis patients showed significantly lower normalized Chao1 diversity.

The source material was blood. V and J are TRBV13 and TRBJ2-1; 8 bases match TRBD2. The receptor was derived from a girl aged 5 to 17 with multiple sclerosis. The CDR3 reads CASREMASGRSYNEQFF. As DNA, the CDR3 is TGTGCCAGCAGAGAGATGGCTAGCGGGCGCTCCTACAATGAGCAGTTCTTC.